These 2 T cell receptor beta chains were all obtained from the same sample, sequenced in a study of T cell responses to AZD1222 COVID-19 vaccine (dated by TCRdb to the early 2020s). The library was generated by the immunoSEQ multiplex PCR assay. TCRdb took over this immuneACCESS table, retaining in-frame rearrangements with V and J assigned. Such tables are incomplete; in checked studies, under half of the missing clones stem from an unresolved V gene, and the remainder is unexplained. This sample is represented by roughly 160,000 clones; around 94% of them were singletons. The top ten clones comprise 0.64% of the sample. The intended sense of this specimen's time point label: baseline before first vaccination. The sequenced sample was peripheral blood, obtained on day 0 of AZD1222 vaccination. These receptors were collected from an adult in good health.

The gene calls are TRBV7-9 and TRBJ2-7, with a possible D match to TRBD1 (5 bases). This CDR3 comprises 14 residues. The V and J ends lost 4 bases and 6 bases respectively, with 16 bases between them. Per germline, CDR1 SEHNR and CDR2 FQNEAQ (reference sequence). The CDR3 reads CASSYPPGSREQYF. In nucleotides, the CDR3 is TGTGCCAGCAGCTACCCCCCAGGGTCCCGCGAGCAGTACTTC.

This chain uses TRBV4-1 with TRBJ2-3; no firm D call. Trimming shortened V by 0 bases and J by 5 bases, and 21 bases separated the two germline ends. CDR1 is MGHRA, CDR2 YSYEKL, per germline. The CDR3 loop spans 18 amino acids. The CDR3 sequence is CASSQDRSWRQKRDTQYF. For the CDR3, the DNA is TGCGCCAGCAGCCAAGACAGATCTTGGCGCCAAAAGAGAGATACGCAGTATTTT.